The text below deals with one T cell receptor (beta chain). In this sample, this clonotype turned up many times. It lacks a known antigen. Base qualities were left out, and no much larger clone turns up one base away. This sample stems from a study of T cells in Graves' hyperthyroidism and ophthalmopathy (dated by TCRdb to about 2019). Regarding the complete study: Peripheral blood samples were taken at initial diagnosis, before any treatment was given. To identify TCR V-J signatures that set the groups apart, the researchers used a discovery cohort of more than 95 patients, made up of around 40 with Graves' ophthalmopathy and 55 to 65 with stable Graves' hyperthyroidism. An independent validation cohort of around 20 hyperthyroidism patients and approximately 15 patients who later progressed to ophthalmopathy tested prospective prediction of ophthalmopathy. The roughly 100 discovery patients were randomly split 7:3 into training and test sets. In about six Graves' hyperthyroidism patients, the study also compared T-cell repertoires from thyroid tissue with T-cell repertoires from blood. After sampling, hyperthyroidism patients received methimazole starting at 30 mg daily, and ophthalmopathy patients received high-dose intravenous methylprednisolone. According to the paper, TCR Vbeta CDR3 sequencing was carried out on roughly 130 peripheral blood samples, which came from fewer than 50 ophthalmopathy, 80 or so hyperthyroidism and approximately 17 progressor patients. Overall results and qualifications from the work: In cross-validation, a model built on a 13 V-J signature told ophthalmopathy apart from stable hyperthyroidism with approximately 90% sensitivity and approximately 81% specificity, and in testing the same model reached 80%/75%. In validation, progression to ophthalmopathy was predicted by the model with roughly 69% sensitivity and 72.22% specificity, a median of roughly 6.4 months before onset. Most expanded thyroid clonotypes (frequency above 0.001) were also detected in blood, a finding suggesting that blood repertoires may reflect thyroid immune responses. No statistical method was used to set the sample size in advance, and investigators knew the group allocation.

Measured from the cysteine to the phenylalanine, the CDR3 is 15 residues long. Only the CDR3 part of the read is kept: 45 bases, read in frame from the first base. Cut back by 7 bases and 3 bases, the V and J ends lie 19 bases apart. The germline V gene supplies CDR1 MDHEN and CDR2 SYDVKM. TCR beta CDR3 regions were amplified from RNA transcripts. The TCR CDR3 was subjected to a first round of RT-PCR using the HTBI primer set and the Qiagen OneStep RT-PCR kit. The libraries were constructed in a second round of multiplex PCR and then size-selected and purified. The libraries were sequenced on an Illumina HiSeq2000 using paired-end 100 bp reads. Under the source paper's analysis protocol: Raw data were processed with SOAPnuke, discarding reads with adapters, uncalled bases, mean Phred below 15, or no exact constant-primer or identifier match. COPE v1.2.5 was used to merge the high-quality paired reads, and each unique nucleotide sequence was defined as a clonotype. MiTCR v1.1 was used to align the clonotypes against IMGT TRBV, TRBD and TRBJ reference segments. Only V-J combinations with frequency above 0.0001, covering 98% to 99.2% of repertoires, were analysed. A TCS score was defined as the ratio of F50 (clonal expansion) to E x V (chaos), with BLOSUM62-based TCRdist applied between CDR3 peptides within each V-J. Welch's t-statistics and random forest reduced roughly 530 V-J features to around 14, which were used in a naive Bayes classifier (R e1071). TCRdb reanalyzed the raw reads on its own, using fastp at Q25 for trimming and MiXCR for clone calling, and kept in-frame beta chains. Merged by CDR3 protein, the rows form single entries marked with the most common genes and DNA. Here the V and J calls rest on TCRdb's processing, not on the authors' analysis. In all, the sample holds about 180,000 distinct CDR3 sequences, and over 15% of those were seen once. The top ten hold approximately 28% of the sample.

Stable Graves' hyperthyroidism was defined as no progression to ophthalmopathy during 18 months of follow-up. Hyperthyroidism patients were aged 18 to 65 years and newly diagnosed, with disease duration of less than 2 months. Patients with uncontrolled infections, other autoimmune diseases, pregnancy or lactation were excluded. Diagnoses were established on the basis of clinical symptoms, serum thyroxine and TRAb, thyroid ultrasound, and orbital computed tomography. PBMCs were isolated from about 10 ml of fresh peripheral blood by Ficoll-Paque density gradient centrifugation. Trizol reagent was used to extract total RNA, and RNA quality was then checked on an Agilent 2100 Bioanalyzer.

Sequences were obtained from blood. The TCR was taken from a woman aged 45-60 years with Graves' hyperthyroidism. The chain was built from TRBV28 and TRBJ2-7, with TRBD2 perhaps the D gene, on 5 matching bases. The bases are TGTGCCAGCACCGACGGAGGACTTTTCGTCTACGAGCAGTACTTC. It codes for CASTDGGLFVYEQYF.